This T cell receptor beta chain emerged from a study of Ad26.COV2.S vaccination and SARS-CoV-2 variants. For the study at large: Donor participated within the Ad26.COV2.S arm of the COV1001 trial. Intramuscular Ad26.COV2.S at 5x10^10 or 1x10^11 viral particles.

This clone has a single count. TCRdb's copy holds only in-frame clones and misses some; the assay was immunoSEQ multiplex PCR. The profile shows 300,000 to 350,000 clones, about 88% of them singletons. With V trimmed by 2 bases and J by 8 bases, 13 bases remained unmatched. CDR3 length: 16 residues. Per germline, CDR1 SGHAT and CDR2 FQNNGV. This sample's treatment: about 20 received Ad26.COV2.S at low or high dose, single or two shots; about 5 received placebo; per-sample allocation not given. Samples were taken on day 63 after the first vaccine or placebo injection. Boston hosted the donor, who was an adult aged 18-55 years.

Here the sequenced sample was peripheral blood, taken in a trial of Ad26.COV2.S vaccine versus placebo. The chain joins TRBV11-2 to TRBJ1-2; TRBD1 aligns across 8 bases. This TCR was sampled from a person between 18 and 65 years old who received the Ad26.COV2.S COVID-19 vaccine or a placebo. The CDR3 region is CASSLPGQATIRGYTF. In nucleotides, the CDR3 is TGTGCCAGCAGCTTACCGGGACAGGCGACTATCAGGGGCTACACCTTC.